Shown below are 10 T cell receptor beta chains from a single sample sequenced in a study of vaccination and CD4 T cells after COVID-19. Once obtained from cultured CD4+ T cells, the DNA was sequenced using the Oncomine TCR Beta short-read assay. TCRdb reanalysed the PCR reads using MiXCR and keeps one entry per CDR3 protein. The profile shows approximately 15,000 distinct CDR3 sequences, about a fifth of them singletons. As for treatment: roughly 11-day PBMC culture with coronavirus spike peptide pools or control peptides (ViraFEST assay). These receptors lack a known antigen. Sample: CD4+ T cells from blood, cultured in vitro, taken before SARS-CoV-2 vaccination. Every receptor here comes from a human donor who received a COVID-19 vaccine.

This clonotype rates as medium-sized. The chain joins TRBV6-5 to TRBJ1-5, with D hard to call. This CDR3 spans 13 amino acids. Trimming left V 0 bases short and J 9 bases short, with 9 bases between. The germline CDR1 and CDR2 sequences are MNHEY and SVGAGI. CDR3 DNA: TGTGCCAGCAGTTACTCGATATCGTCGCCCCAGCATTTT. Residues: CASSYSISSPQHF.

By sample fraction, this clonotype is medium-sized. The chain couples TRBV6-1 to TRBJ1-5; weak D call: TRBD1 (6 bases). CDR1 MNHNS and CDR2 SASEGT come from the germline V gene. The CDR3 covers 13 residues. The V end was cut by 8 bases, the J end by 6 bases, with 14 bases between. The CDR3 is CASVIQGGQPQHF. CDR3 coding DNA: TGTGCCAGCGTGATACAGGGCGGTCAGCCCCAGCATTTT.

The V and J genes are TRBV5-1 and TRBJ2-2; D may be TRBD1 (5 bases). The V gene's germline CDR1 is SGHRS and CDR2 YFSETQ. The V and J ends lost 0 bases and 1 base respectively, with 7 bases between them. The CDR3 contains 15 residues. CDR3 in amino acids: CASSLGGQNTGELFF. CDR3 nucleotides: TGCGCCAGCAGCTTGGGAGGACAGAACACCGGGGAGCTGTTTTTT.

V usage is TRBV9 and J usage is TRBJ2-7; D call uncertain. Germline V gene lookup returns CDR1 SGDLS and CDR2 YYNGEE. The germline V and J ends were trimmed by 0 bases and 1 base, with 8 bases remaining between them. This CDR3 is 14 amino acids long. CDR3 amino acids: CASSVVPDSYEQYF. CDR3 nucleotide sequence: TGTGCCAGCAGCGTAGTGCCCGATTCCTACGAGCAGTACTTC.

The CDR3 loop is CASSEMGNTEAFF. Written as DNA, the CDR3 is TGTGCCAGCAGTGAAATGGGGAACACTGAAGCTTTCTTT. This chain links TRBV2 with TRBJ1-1; D unresolved. V gave up 2 bases and J gave up 1 base, with 5 bases separating them. This CDR3 is 13 amino acids long. From germline, CDR1 is SNHLY and CDR2 FYNNEI. The complete variable domain, with remaining parts taken from reference TRBV2 and TRBJ1-1, reads EPEVTQTPSHQVTQMGQEVILRCVPISNHLYFYWYRQILGQKVEFLVSFYNNEISEKSEIFDDQFSVERPDGSNFTLKIRSTKLEDSAMYFCASSEMGNTEAFFGQGTRLTVV.

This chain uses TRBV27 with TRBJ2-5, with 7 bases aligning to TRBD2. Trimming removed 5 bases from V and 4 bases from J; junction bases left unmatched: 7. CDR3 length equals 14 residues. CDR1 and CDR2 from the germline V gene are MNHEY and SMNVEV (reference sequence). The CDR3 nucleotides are TGTGCCAGCAGTCTCCTGGGGAGGGCAGAGACCCAGTACTTC. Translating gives CASSLLGRAETQYF.

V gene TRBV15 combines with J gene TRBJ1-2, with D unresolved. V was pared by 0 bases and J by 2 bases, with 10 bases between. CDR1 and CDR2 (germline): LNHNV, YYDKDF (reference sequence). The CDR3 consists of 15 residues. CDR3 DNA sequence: TGTGCCACCAGCAGAGATCGGAACATCAACTATGGCTACACCTTC. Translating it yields CATSRDRNINYGYTF.

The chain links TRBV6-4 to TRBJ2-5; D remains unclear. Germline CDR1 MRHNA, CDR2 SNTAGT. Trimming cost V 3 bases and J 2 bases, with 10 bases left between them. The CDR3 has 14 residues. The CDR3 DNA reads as TGTGCCAGCAGTGATTTAGTAGGGCAAGAGACCCAGTACTTC. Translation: CASSDLVGQETQYF.

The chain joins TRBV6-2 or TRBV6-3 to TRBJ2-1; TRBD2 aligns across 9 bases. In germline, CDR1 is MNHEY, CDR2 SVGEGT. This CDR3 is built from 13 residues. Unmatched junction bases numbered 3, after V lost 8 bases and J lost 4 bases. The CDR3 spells CASGGLAYNEQFF. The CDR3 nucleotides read TGTGCCAGCGGGGGACTAGCTTACAATGAGCAGTTCTTC.

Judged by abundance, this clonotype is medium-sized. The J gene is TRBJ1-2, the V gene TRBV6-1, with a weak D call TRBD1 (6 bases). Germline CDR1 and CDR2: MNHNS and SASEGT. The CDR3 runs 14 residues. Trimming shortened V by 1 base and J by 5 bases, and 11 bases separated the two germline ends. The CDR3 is CASSEVIGGYGYTF. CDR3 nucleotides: TGTGCCAGCAGTGAAGTGATAGGGGGGTATGGCTACACCTTC.